Shown below are 5 T cell receptor beta chains from a single sample sequenced in a study of identifying expanded T cells in peripheral blood. The data were produced by immunoSEQ multiplex PCR, yet TCRdb's version contains in-frame clones alone and is incomplete. The data contain about 91,000 clones, 88% of them singletons. Material: blood. These receptors all come from a person aged 18 to 75 in good health.

J is TRBJ2-2 and V is TRBV5-4; 7 nucleotides align to TRBD1. CDR3 size: 15 residues. From germline, CDR1 is SGHNT and CDR2 YYREEE (reference sequence). Unmatched junction bases numbered 6, after V lost 0 bases and J lost 7 bases. CDR3 sequence reads: CASSLEGAKGGELFF. DNA of the CDR3: TGTGCCAGCAGCTTGGAGGGGGCCAAGGGCGGGGAGCTGTTTTTT.

The V and J genes are TRBV7-2 and TRBJ2-1, with D hard to call. The CDR3 spans 14 residues. V was clipped by 6 bases and J by 8 bases, with 17 bases between them. CDR1 is SGHTA and CDR2 is FQGNSA in the germline V gene. Written as DNA, the CDR3 is TGTGCCAGCAGGCCTGTCTTAGCCTTCCATGAGCAGTTCTTC. Amino acids: CASRPVLAFHEQFF.

This chain links TRBV15 with TRBJ2-1; 7 bases match TRBD1. CDR1 and CDR2 (germline): LNHNV, YYDKDF (reference sequence). This CDR3 spans 18 amino acids. The J segment lost 3 bases and the V segment lost 3 bases, leaving 14 bases of the junction unmatched. The CDR3 region is CATSSYSAGTEDYNEQFF. In DNA, the CDR3 is TGTGCCACCAGCAGCTATTCCGCCGGGACAGAAGACTACAATGAGCAGTTCTTC.

This chain connects TRBV2 to TRBJ1-1, with a possible D match to TRBD1 (5 bases). The V gene's germline CDR1 is SNHLY and CDR2 FYNNEI. V lost 2 bases and J 6 bases, leaving 19 bases between the germline ends. There are 16 residues in the CDR3. The CDR3 here is CASSEILSGGSPEAFF. The CDR3 nucleotides read TGTGCCAGCAGTGAAATCCTAAGTGGGGGGTCTCCTGAAGCTTTCTTT.

The J gene is TRBJ1-4, the V gene TRBV4-2; D is unclear. Germline loops: CDR1 LGHNA, CDR2 YNFKEQ. Trimming left V 1 base short and J 8 bases short, with 20 bases between. The CDR3 runs 17 residues. The CDR3 bases are TGTGCCAGCAGCCAAGCAAAAAGGGAGGGTCTTGGGGAAAAACTGTTTTTT. It is translated as CASSQAKREGLGEKLFF.